This TCR beta chain is drawn from a study of T-cell memory formation after mild COVID-19. Findings and caveats of the study: Mainly in CM and EM were contracting CD4+ clones; CD8+ were in EMRA.

TCRdb re-called the 5' RACE reads through MiXCR, storing one row per CDR3 protein. The sample includes about 160,000 distinct CDR3 sequences, roughly 31% of them seen just once. Of note for this clonotype: What it recognizes is unknown. At one boundary the junction diverges from the germline segment, which might be a read error.

Germline CDR1 and CDR2: DFQATT and SNEGSKA (reference sequence). The CDR3 consists of 9 residues. The clonotype comes from an adult woman who had mild COVID-19 (a few samples of this study predate the infection). Cell type and time point are not known. This chain links TRBV20-1 with TRBJ1-2; no clear D. The specimen was PBMCs or a T cell subset sorted from them (not recorded which). CDR3 in DNA: TGCAGTGCTGGGATCGGGTCCTCCTTC. Its protein product is CSAGIGSSF.